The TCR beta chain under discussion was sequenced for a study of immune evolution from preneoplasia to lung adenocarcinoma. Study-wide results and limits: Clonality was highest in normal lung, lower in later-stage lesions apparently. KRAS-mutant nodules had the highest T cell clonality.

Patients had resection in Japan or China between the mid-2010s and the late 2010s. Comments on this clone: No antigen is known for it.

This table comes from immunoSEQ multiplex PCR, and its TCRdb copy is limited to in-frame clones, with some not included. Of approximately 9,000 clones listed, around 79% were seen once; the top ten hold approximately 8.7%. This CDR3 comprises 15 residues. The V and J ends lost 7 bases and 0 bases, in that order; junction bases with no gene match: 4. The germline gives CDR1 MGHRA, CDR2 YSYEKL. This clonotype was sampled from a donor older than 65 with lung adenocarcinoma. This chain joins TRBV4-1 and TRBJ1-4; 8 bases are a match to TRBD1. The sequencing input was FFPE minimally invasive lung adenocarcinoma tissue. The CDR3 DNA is TGCGCCAGCATGGACAGGGCGACAACTAATGAAAAACTGTTTTTT. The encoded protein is CASMDRATTNEKLFF.